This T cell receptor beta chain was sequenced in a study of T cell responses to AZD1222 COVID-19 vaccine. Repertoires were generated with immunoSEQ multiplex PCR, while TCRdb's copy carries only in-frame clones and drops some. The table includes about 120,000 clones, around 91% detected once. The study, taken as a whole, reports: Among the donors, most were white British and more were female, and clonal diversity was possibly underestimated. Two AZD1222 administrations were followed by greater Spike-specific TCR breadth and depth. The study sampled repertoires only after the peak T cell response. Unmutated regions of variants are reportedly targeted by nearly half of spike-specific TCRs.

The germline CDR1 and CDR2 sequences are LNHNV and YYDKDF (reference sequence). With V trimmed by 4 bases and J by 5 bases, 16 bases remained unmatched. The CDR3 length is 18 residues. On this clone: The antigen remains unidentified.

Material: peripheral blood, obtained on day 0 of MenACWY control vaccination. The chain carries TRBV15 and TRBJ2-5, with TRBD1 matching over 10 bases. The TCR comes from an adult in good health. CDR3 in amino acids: CATSTYVDRGLRKETQYF. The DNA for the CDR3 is TGTGCCACCAGCACATATGTTGACAGGGGGCTGCGGAAGGAGACCCAGTACTTC. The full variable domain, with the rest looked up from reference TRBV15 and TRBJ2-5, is DAMVIQNPRYQVTQFGKPVTLSCSQTLNHNVMYWYQQKSSQAPKLLFHYYDKDFNNEADTPDNFQSRRPNTSFCFLDIRSPGLGDTAMYLCATSTYVDRGLRKETQYFGPGTRLLVL.